A single sample gave rise to the 4 T cell receptor beta chains below, sequenced in a study of T-cell memory formation after mild COVID-19. Via MiXCR, TCRdb re-called the 5' RACE reads, giving one row per CDR3 protein. Of fewer than 250,000 distinct CDR3 sequences detected, 10% appear once; the ten largest clones hold around 2.9%. The sequenced material came from PBMCs or a T cell subset sorted from them (not recorded which). The source of these receptors is a man in his late teens or twenties who had mild COVID-19 (a few samples of this study predate the infection). Cell type and time point are not known.

The chain is built from TRBV5-4 and TRBJ1-1; D might be TRBD1 (5 bases). CDR1 is SGHNT and CDR2 is YYREEE in the germline V gene (reference sequence). V dropped 8 bases and J dropped 10 bases, with 15 bases sitting between them. The CDR3 is 11 amino acids. CDR3 sequence: CASPRQNTAFF. The CDR3 DNA reads as TGTGCCAGTCCCCGACAGAACACAGCTTTCTTT. The full variable domain, rest sourced from reference TRBV5-4 and TRBJ1-1, is ETGVTQSPTHLIKTRGQQVTLRCSSQSGHNTVSWYQQALGQGPQFIFQYYREEENGRGNFPPRFSGLQFPNYSSELNVNALELDDSALYLCASPRQNTAFFGQGTRLTVV.

This clonotype has a count of ten or more. The chain is built from TRBV5-1 and TRBJ2-3; D uncertain. Germline V gene sequence: CDR1 SGHRS, CDR2 YFSETQ. The ends were cut back, 2 bases at V and 4 bases at J, with 5 bases in the middle. The CDR3 is 12 residues long. The CDR3, as DNA: TGCGCCAGCAGCTTTCCAGCAGATACGCAGTATTTT. Protein sequence: CASSFPADTQYF.

This clonotype was seen more than once but under ten times. The rearrangement joins TRBV9 to TRBJ2-7, with no clear D. Germline V lookup: CDR1 SGDLS, CDR2 YYNGEE. V lost 0 bases and J 6 bases, leaving 10 bases between the germline ends. This CDR3 region has 13 residues. CDR3: CASSVGPGPEQYF. CDR3 nucleotide sequence: TGTGCCAGCAGCGTAGGTCCGGGCCCCGAGCAGTACTTC.

This clonotype was counted a few times. In nucleotides, the CDR3 is TGTGCCACCAGACAGGGCCCCTGGGATCGGGCTTTCTTT. Amino acid sequence: CATRQGPWDRAFF. This sequence joins TRBV12-3 or TRBV12-4 and TRBJ1-1; 7 positions match TRBD1. CDR3 length: 13 amino acids. The ends lost 10 bases at V and 11 bases at J; junction bases unmatched: 16.